One TCR beta chain is described in this entry. This sample was taken from a study of blood T cell repertoires in COVID-19. Produced via immunoSEQ multiplex PCR; TCRdb's table is partial and in-frame only. The repertoire holds some 250,000 clones, with over 70% as singletons. The sequence was obtained from a woman over 75 with acute or convalescent COVID-19. The sample consisted of peripheral blood.

CDR3 nucleotides: TGCGCCAGCAGCCAAGTGAGGGCTTCTGGCTACAATGAGCAGTTCTTC. It specifies CASSQVRASGYNEQFF. The chain combines TRBV4-3 with TRBJ2-1; D perhaps matches TRBD2 (5 bases). The germline CDR1 and CDR2 sequences are LGHNA and YSLEER. CDR3 length equals 16 residues. The V end lost 1 base, the J end lost 3 bases, and 13 bases lay between the germline ends.